The 26 T cell receptor beta chains reported below all come from one sample, sequenced in a study of blood T cell repertoires in COVID-19. The method was immunoSEQ multiplex PCR; TCRdb's version includes in-frame clones alone and lacks a portion of them. The sample has 300,000 to 350,000 clones; roughly 86% are singletons. What was sequenced was PBMCs or T cells enriched from blood (not recorded which). The receptor source for this set is a woman aged 25 to 45 who had recovered from COVID-19.

The chain uses TRBV28 and TRBJ2-2; 7 bases agree with TRBD1. V trimming: 4 bases; J trimming: 1 base; junction bases outside the gene matches: 3. CDR1 and CDR2 (germline): MDHEN, SYDVKM. The CDR3 runs 15 residues. The CDR3 reads CASSWGTENTGELFF. The CDR3 DNA reads TGTGCCAGCAGTTGGGGGACAGAGAACACCGGGGAGCTGTTTTTT.

The J gene is TRBJ1-1, the V gene TRBV3-1 (or the pseudogene TRBV3-2); D is uncertain. V was pared by 1 base and J by 8 bases, with 11 bases between. This CDR3 has 13 residues. CDR1 LGHDT and CDR2 YNNKEL come from the germline V gene (reference sequence). CDR3 protein: CASSQVNQFEAFF. The CDR3 coding sequence is TGTGCCAGCAGCCAAGTTAACCAGTTCGAAGCTTTCTTT.

V gene TRBV28 combines with J gene TRBJ1-1, with D possibly TRBD1 on 5 matching bases. Germline CDR1 reads MDHEN; CDR2 reads SYDVKM. With 5 bases removed from V and 5 bases from J, the gap between germline ends came to 21 bases. The CDR3 loop spans 16 amino acids. The CDR3 coding sequence is TGTGCCAGCAGTCCGGGGGGGATAGACTCGAGTACTGAAGCTTTCTTT. This encodes CASSPGGIDSSTEAFF.

The chain couples TRBV5-1 to TRBJ2-3; D call uncertain. The CDR3 runs to 14 residues. Trimming left V 2 bases short and J 0 bases short, with 7 bases between. Germline CDR1 and CDR2: SGHRS and YFSETQ. CDR3 region: CASSFARSTDTQYF. CDR3 sequence (DNA): TGCGCCAGCAGCTTTGCTAGAAGCACAGATACGCAGTATTTT.

The J gene is TRBJ2-7, the V gene TRBV28, with a possible D match to TRBD1 (6 bases). The CDR3 is 15 amino acids. CDR1 MDHEN and CDR2 SYDVKM come from the germline V gene. Trimming pared 7 bases from V and 2 bases from J, leaving 18 bases between. CDR3 DNA: TGTGCCAGCACCGTTAGGGGGAATCCAGCCTACGAGCAGTACTTC. It translates to CASTVRGNPAYEQYF.

This clone occurred once. V usage is TRBV10-2 and J usage is TRBJ1-3, with TRBD1 identical over 10 bases. The CDR3 is made up of 15 amino acids. Unmatched junction bases numbered 2, after V lost 6 bases and J lost 0 bases. The germline V gene has CDR1 WSHSY and CDR2 SAAADI. This chain's CDR3 is CASRGQGISGNTIYF. The CDR3 DNA reads TGCGCCAGCAGGGGACAGGGGATCTCTGGAAACACCATATATTTT.

This clone was detected a few times. The chain has TRBV10-2 and TRBJ2-1; a possible D gene is TRBD2 (6 bases). The CDR3 totals 15 residues. Germline lookup yields CDR1 WSHSY and CDR2 SAAADI. V was trimmed by 5 bases and J by 0 bases, leaving 11 bases between them. The CDR3 DNA reads as TGCGCCAGCAGTCCCGGGACTCCCTCCTACAATGAGCAGTTCTTC. Translated: CASSPGTPSYNEQFF.

The rearrangement uses TRBV4-2 and TRBJ1-3, with a possible D match to TRBD1 (5 bases). The germline CDR1 and CDR2 sequences are LGHNA and YNFKEQ. The CDR3 runs to 19 residues. Between the trimmed V and J ends, which lost 0 bases and 0 bases, there was a span of 18 bases. CDR3 loop: CASSQDGRGGGASGNTIYF. The CDR3 DNA reads as TGTGCCAGCAGCCAAGATGGAAGGGGCGGAGGGGCCTCTGGAAACACCATATATTTT.

The chain uses TRBV10-3 and TRBJ2-7, with TRBD2 matching over 11 bases. Germline loops: CDR1 ENHRY, CDR2 SYGVKD. V lost 6 bases to trimming and J lost 1 base; unmatched junction nucleotides: 5. The CDR3 is made up of 15 amino acids. CDR3 region: CAIRPGLAESYEQYF. The CDR3 bases are TGTGCCATCAGACCGGGACTAGCGGAATCCTACGAGCAGTACTTC.

The CDR3 nucleotides read TGCGCCAGCAGCTTGACCCATGTCCAACTCAACACTGAAGCTTTCTTT. This translates into CASSLTHVQLNTEAFF. The rearrangement joins TRBV5-1 to TRBJ1-1; D not resolved. The V end was cut by 1 base, the J end by 2 bases, with 15 bases between. The CDR3 spans 16 residues. The V gene's germline CDR1 is SGHRS and CDR2 YFSETQ.

The gene calls are TRBV9 and TRBJ1-1; D uncertain. The CDR3 sequence is 12 residues long. V gave up 4 bases and J gave up 0 bases, with 4 bases separating them. Germline-derived CDR1 and CDR2 are SGDLS and YYNGEE. The CDR3: CASSLMNTEAFF. The CDR3 coding sequence is TGTGCCAGCAGCTTAATGAACACTGAAGCTTTCTTT. The full variable domain, completed using reference TRBV9 and TRBJ1-1, is DSGVTQTPKHLITATGQRVTLRCSPRSGDLSVYWYQQSLDQGLQFLIQYYNGEERAKGNILERFSAQQFPDLHSELNLSSLELGDSALYFCASSLMNTEAFFGQGTRLTVV.

This clone occurred once. This rearrangement joins TRBV18 to TRBJ1-5, with D maybe TRBD1 (5 bases). The V gene's germline CDR1 is KGHSH and CDR2 LQKENI. The CDR3 is 14 amino acids. V shed 2 bases and J shed 3 bases, with 8 bases lying between them. Here the CDR3 reads CASSPSDINQPQHF. The CDR3 coding sequence is TGTGCCAGCTCACCATCGGACATCAATCAGCCCCAGCATTTT.

The chain carries TRBV14 and TRBJ1-2; D is unresolved. The length of the CDR3 is 12 residues. Germline V gives CDR1 SGHDN, CDR2 FVKESK. V dropped 8 bases and J dropped 0 bases, with 7 bases sitting between them. CDR3 loop: CASAPANYGYTF. In DNA form, the CDR3 reads TGTGCCAGCGCGCCCGCTAACTATGGCTACACCTTC. Combining the CDR3 with reference TRBV14 and TRBJ1-2 gives the whole variable domain EAGVTQFPSHSVIEKGQTVTLRCDPISGHDNLYWYRRVMGKEIKFLLHFVKESKQDESGMPNNRFLAERTGGTYSTLKVQPAELEDSGVYFCASAPANYGYTFGSGTRLTVV.

V gene TRBV5-4 combines with J gene TRBJ2-7; 7 bases align to TRBD2. Trimming removed 4 bases from V and 5 bases from J; junction bases left unmatched: 9. The V gene's germline CDR1 is SGHNT and CDR2 YYREEE (reference sequence). The CDR3 covers 14 residues. The CDR3 spells CASSPAGVDDEQYF. CDR3 sequence (DNA): TGTGCCAGCAGCCCTGCGGGAGTCGACGACGAGCAGTACTTC.

This sequence joins TRBV7-2 and TRBJ2-1, with a weak D call TRBD2 (6 bases). Germline loops: CDR1 SGHTA, CDR2 FQGNSA. The CDR3 sequence is 17 residues long. Trimming pared 5 bases from V and 2 bases from J, leaving 19 bases between. The CDR3 DNA is TGTGCCAGCAGCACGAGGGGAGGCACGAGTGCCTACAATGAGCAGTTCTTC. The encoded protein is CASSTRGGTSAYNEQFF.

The chain uses TRBV20-1 and TRBJ1-6; 10 bases line up with TRBD1. Germline V CDR1 and CDR2: DFQATT, SNEGSKA (reference sequence). The CDR3 loop spans 19 amino acids. V trimming: 3 bases; J trimming: 5 bases; junction bases outside the gene matches: 16. The CDR3: CSASGTGVVRGIHNSPLHF. For the CDR3, the DNA is TGCAGTGCTAGTGGGACAGGGGTTGTAAGAGGGATTCATAATTCACCCCTCCACTTT.

This chain joins TRBV21-1 and TRBJ2-5; TRBD1, the table's D call, lacks a check against the DNA. TRBV21-1 is deemed a pseudogene. This CDR3 is 22 amino acids long. The DNA of the CDR3 is TGTGCCAGCAGCAAGGGCCCGCGCCCCCGTTTTGGCCCGTTAGATCCCCAAGAGACCCAGTACTTC. Translation: CASSKGPRPRFGPLDPQETQYF.

The V call is TRBV9, the J call TRBJ1-4; maybe TRBD1 (5 bases). Looked up from germline, CDR1 is SGDLS and CDR2 is YYNGEE. V lost 3 bases to trimming and J lost 5 bases, with 14 bases between them. This CDR3 has 15 residues. This chain's CDR3 is CASSDTGSPNEKLFF. DNA for the CDR3: TGTGCCAGCAGCGATACAGGAAGCCCCAATGAAAAACTGTTTTTT.

This clone was seen just once. The DNA of the CDR3 is TGTGCCAGCAGCGGGAGTTTCAACACCGGGGAGCTGTTTTTT. Translating gives CASSGSFNTGELFF. The chain employs TRBV6-5 and TRBJ2-2; D is perhaps TRBD2 (6 bases). This CDR3 comprises 14 residues. Germline values: CDR1 MNHEY, CDR2 SVGAGI. With 6 bases removed from V and 2 bases from J, the gap between germline ends came to 10 bases.

Written as DNA, the CDR3 is TGTGCCAGCAGCGACAGGGGCCAGGGGGGCTACACCTTC. Translation: CASSDRGQGGYTF. The J gene is TRBJ1-2, the V gene TRBV6-5; 8 bases map to TRBD1. The CDR3 covers 13 residues. The germline gives CDR1 MNHEY, CDR2 SVGAGI. Trimming at V came to 6 bases and at J to 8 bases, leaving 8 bases not matched to a gene.

CDR3 sequence: CASSFRTGHTDTQYF. The CDR3 coding sequence is TGTGCCAGCAGTTTCCGGACAGGGCACACAGATACGCAGTATTTT. The chain combines TRBV28 with TRBJ2-3; TRBD1 aligns across 8 bases. CDR1 is MDHEN and CDR2 is SYDVKM in the germline V gene. The J segment lost 2 bases and the V segment lost 3 bases, leaving 4 bases of the junction unmatched. The CDR3 totals 15 residues.

The J gene is TRBJ1-1, the V gene TRBV3-1 (or the pseudogene TRBV3-2); D remains ambiguous. CDR1 is LGHDT and CDR2 is YNNKEL in the germline V gene (reference sequence). Trimming left V 5 bases short and J 0 bases short, with 19 bases between. The CDR3 is 17 residues long. CDR3: CASSIRLGGYMNTEAFF. CDR3 coding DNA: TGTGCCAGCAGCATCCGTCTAGGCGGTTACATGAACACTGAAGCTTTCTTT.

The chain is built from TRBV10-3 and TRBJ1-5; no clear D. With 3 bases removed from V and 0 bases from J, the gap between germline ends came to 6 bases. The germline V gene encodes CDR1 ENHRY and CDR2 SYGVKD. CDR3 length equals 14 residues. CDR3 loop: CAISEQNSNQPQHF. CDR3 nucleotide sequence: TGTGCCATCAGTGAACAGAATAGCAATCAGCCCCAGCATTTT.

The CDR3 bases are TGTGCCACCAGCACGGACAGCGGGAGGTACTCACCCCTCCACTTT. Translating gives CATSTDSGRYSPLHF. This chain uses TRBV15 with TRBJ1-6; D is possibly TRBD1 (6 bases). V was pared by 4 bases and J by 10 bases, with 17 bases between. This CDR3 has 15 amino acids. The germline gives CDR1 LNHNV, CDR2 YYDKDF (reference sequence).

The V gene is TRBV6-6, the J gene TRBJ2-2; 9 bases agree with TRBD1. The CDR3 runs 15 residues. Germline V gives CDR1 MNHNY, CDR2 SVGAGI (reference sequence). Losses at the gene ends were 4 bases for V and 6 bases for J; bases not matched to a gene: 6. The CDR3 sequence: CASSSLRQGAGELFF. Written as DNA, the CDR3 is TGTGCCAGCAGTTCCCTAAGACAGGGGGCCGGGGAGCTGTTTTTT.

The chain carries TRBV14 and TRBJ1-1; the D is unclear. The CDR3 runs to 14 residues. Germline V lookup: CDR1 SGHDN, CDR2 FVKESK. V shed 1 base and J shed 0 bases, with 6 bases lying between them. CDR3 bases: TGTGCCAGCAGCCAAGGGAGCATGAACACTGAAGCTTTCTTT. Translated, it gives CASSQGSMNTEAFF.